This T cell receptor (beta chain) was recovered during a study of blood T cell repertoires in COVID-19. Study in general: Nucleic acid was either cDNA or gDNA, and it came from T cells, B-cell-depleted T cells, or PBMCs.

Original handling: Amplification of reference gene primers provided the estimated nucleated cell counts. Clones were sequenced by immunoSEQ multiplex PCR, and TCRdb holds only the in-frame ones, with some missing. Clone size and V and J calls were adopted from that table, with D and trimming inferred from the DNA. The data contain fewer than 500,000 clones, roughly four fifths of them seen just once; the ten biggest clones take up 1.1%. The receptor was isolated from a human donor with acute or convalescent COVID-19. The donor label of this sample is uncertain. Sequencing input: peripheral blood.

The CDR3 DNA reads TGTGCCATCAGTGACCCTACAGGATTCGAAGCTTTCTTT. It yields the protein CAISDPTGFEAFF. The genes are TRBV10-3 and TRBJ1-1; TRBD1 is a possible D gene (5 bases). Germline V gene lookup returns CDR1 ENHRY and CDR2 SYGVKD. The CDR3 runs to 13 residues. The V and J ends lost 3 bases and 8 bases respectively, with 13 bases between them.